This T cell receptor (beta chain) was found in a study of STAT3 mutations in large granular lymphocyte leukemia. Study-wide findings and caveats: At least one immunodominant TCR beta clonotype appeared in every T-cell large granular lymphocyte leukemia patient.

Worth noting for this clone: Its antigen is as yet unknown. One junction end does not reproduce the germline sequence, and a read error may be involved.

CDR1 SEHNR and CDR2 FQNEAQ come from the germline V gene (reference sequence). There are 15 residues in the CDR3. Each sample's TCRbeta library yielded on average around 41,000 productive templates. Profiled with immunoSEQ multiplex PCR; TCRdb holds only in-frame clones, not every one. Of tens of thousands of clones in the sample, about 90% were seen once. This receptor was obtained from a man aged 60 to 69 with T-cell large granular lymphocyte leukemia. Some clones in this sample may be carry-over from other donors' samples. This chain connects TRBV7-9 to TRBJ2-1, with D unclear. Specimen: peripheral blood mononuclear cells. As DNA, the CDR3 is TGTGCCAGCAGCTTAGTCGACCGGGTTGGCTATGAGCAATTCTTC. It translates to CASSLVDRVGYEQFF.